Following are 23 T cell receptor beta chains from one sample sequenced in a study of cytomegalovirus exposure and HLA in healthy donors. In the PCR, 60 Vbeta and 13 Jbeta primers were used. Repertoires were generated with immunoSEQ multiplex PCR, while TCRdb's copy carries only in-frame clones and drops some. Found here are over 150,000 clones, roughly four fifths of them singletons; the top ten hold less than 4%. The specimen was PBMCs. These receptor sequences come from a woman in her 30s in good health and CMV-seropositive.

The V gene is TRBV9, the J gene TRBJ2-7, with no clear D. CDR3 size: 14 residues. Trimming stripped 0 bases from V and 1 base from J, with 8 bases between. Germline assignment: CDR1 SGDLS and CDR2 YYNGEE. CDR3 DNA: TGTGCCAGCAGCGTAGGTGCCGGTTCCTACGAGCAGTACTTC. Its protein is CASSVGAGSYEQYF.

DNA of the CDR3: TGCAGCGTTGAAGATCCCCGACTGAATTCTCAAGAGACCCAGTACTTC. Its translation is CSVEDPRLNSQETQYF. This sequence joins TRBV29-1 and TRBJ2-5; D gene ambiguous. The CDR3 has 16 amino acids. Looked up from germline, CDR1 is SQVTM and CDR2 is ANQGSEA. The V and J ends lost 0 bases and 2 bases respectively, with 16 bases between them.

The chain links TRBV27 to TRBJ2-7; a weak D match, TRBD2 (6 bases). V was shortened by 8 bases and J by 0 bases, with 14 bases between the two germline ends. This CDR3 has 14 amino acids. Germline CDR1 and CDR2: MNHEY and SMNVEV (reference sequence). The CDR3, as DNA: TGTGCCAGCCGAGTCCGGGGGAGCTCCTACGAGCAGTACTTC. Translated: CASRVRGSSYEQYF.

The chain recombines TRBV9 with TRBJ2-1, with 10 bases identical to TRBD2. The CDR3 consists of 17 residues. V trimming: 0 bases; J trimming: 1 base; junction bases outside the gene matches: 4. The V gene's germline CDR1 is SGDLS and CDR2 YYNGEE. The CDR3 loop is CASSVGASGRSYNEQFF. Here the CDR3 DNA reads TGTGCCAGCAGCGTAGGGGCTAGCGGGAGATCCTACAATGAGCAGTTCTTC. Filled out from reference TRBV9 and TRBJ2-1, the complete variable domain reads DSGVTQTPKHLITATGQRVTLRCSPRSGDLSVYWYQQSLDQGLQFLIQYYNGEERAKGNILERFSAQQFPDLHSELNLSSLELGDSALYFCASSVGASGRSYNEQFFGPGTRLTVL.

The genes are TRBV11-2 and TRBJ1-4; D not certain. Germline lookup yields CDR1 SGHAT and CDR2 FQNNGV. CDR3 length equals 14 residues. V was pared by 1 base and J by 8 bases, with 11 bases between. The CDR3 nucleotides read TGTGCCAGCAGCTTAGGGGGAGCGGGGGAAAAACTGTTTTTT. Translation: CASSLGGAGEKLFF.

A note on this clone: Other DNA sequences in the sample encode the same CDR3. The chain joins TRBV6-5 to TRBJ2-2; D is uncertain. The ends were cut back, 3 bases at V and 1 base at J, with 3 bases in the middle. Germline-derived CDR1 and CDR2 are MNHEY and SVGAGI. CDR3 length equals 13 residues. DNA of the CDR3: TGTGCCAGCAGTTATCAGAACACCGGGGAGCTGTTTTTT. This codes for CASSYQNTGELFF.

This CDR3 reads CASSPSGTGYGYTF. The CDR3 DNA follows: TGCGCCAGCAGCCCATCCGGGACAGGGTATGGCTACACCTTC. V is TRBV5-1 and J is TRBJ1-2; 9 bases map to TRBD1. Germline V gene lookup returns CDR1 SGHRS and CDR2 YFSETQ. With V trimmed by 4 bases and J by 5 bases, 6 bases remained unmatched. The CDR3 has 14 residues.

The V and J genes are TRBV7-2 and TRBJ1-3, with unresolved D. V was clipped by 5 bases and J by 7 bases, with 15 bases between them. The CDR3 runs 14 residues. The V gene's germline CDR1 is SGHTA and CDR2 FQGNSA. The CDR3 coding sequence is TGTGCCAGCAGCCCCTCGCGTCTCGAGAACACCATATATTTT. This sequence encodes CASSPSRLENTIYF.

The J gene is TRBJ1-2, the V gene TRBV27; D is perhaps TRBD1 (6 bases). CDR1 and CDR2 (germline): MNHEY, SMNVEV (reference sequence). V gave up 2 bases and J gave up 7 bases, with 17 bases separating them. The CDR3 loop spans 15 amino acids. The CDR3 coding sequence is TGTGCCAGCAGTTTACGCCGTGGGGGGGCAGGTGGCTACACCTTC. Amino acids: CASSLRRGGAGGYTF.

As concerns this clone: The junction does not match germline at one end; this may be a read error. Here the CDR3 DNA reads TGTTCCAGCAGCCCAAGGACAGGGAACACCGGGGAGCTGTTTTTT. This encodes CSSSPRTGNTGELFF. The V and J genes are TRBV7-9 and TRBJ2-2; 7 bases are a match to TRBD1. The CDR3 totals 15 residues. The germline V gene has CDR1 SEHNR and CDR2 FQNEAQ (reference sequence).

The V gene is TRBV10-3, the J gene TRBJ1-3; 7 nucleotides line up with TRBD1. V shed 6 bases and J 2 bases; nucleotides not matched to a gene: 4. CDR1 and CDR2 from the germline V gene are ENHRY and SYGVKD. The CDR3 is made up of 14 amino acids. The CDR3 DNA is TGTGCCATCAGGGGGGGACAGACTGGAAACACCATATATTTT. Amino acids: CAIRGGQTGNTIYF.

V and J are TRBV6-5 and TRBJ2-2; TRBD2 is a possible D gene (6 bases). Germline V gene sequence: CDR1 MNHEY, CDR2 SVGAGI. The CDR3 loop spans 12 amino acids. The V gene lost 2 bases and the J gene lost 9 bases, with 7 bases spanning the gap. CDR3 residues: CASSYAGRELFF. CDR3 nucleotide sequence: TGTGCCAGCAGTTACGCGGGGCGGGAGCTGTTTTTT.

The count of this clone is one. CDR3 bases: TGTGCCAGTAGTTTGAGATCCGGGAGGCGGACCGGGGAGCTGTTTTTT. It is translated as CASSLRSGRRTGELFF. The V and J genes are TRBV19 and TRBJ2-2; TRBD2 aligns across 7 bases. Germline CDR1 reads LNHDA; CDR2 reads SQIVND (reference sequence). The length of the CDR3 is 16 residues. The junction had 11 bases not matched to a gene; V was cut back by 5 bases and J by 5 bases.

There are a few counts of this clone. The chain employs TRBV7-6 and TRBJ2-5; 7 nucleotides align to TRBD2. V lost 8 bases to trimming and J lost 3 bases; unmatched junction nucleotides: 6. CDR1 and CDR2 (germline): SGHVS, FNYEAQ. This CDR3 has 13 amino acids. For the CDR3, the DNA is TGTGCCAGCGGTGGAGCGGGGAAAGAGACCCAGTACTTC. It codes for CASGGAGKETQYF.

V and J are TRBV9 and TRBJ2-2; D call uncertain. From germline, CDR1 is SGDLS and CDR2 YYNGEE. The CDR3 has 11 residues. V was cut by 4 bases and J by 7 bases, with 5 bases left in between. The DNA of the CDR3 is TGTGCCAGCAGCAGAGACGGGGAGCTGTTTTTT. Its translation is CASSRDGELFF. Filled out from reference TRBV9 and TRBJ2-2, the complete variable domain reads DSGVTQTPKHLITATGQRVTLRCSPRSGDLSVYWYQQSLDQGLQFLIQYYNGEERAKGNILERFSAQQFPDLHSELNLSSLELGDSALYFCASSRDGELFFGEGSRLTVL.

V and J are TRBV7-9 and TRBJ1-2; D perhaps matches TRBD1 (6 bases). V shed 5 bases and J shed 8 bases, with 24 bases lying between them. Germline CDR1 and CDR2: SEHNR and FQNEAQ (reference sequence). The CDR3 length is 16 residues. This chain's CDR3 is CASSRRTAVPSTGYTF. The CDR3 coding sequence is TGTGCCAGCAGCCGCCGGACAGCCGTCCCGAGTACGGGCTACACCTTC. The variable domain in full, with the rest retrieved from reference TRBV7-9 and TRBJ1-2, is DTGVSQNPRHKITKRGQNVTFRCDPISEHNRLYWYRQTLGQGPEFLTYFQNEAQLEKSRLLSDRFSAERPKGSFSTLEIQRTEQGDSAMYLCASSRRTAVPSTGYTFGSGTRLTVV.

This clone appeared a few times. The chain has TRBV19 and TRBJ1-5, with 11 bases that match TRBD1. V was clipped by 6 bases and J by 5 bases; unmatched bases: 12. Germline CDR1 LNHDA, CDR2 SQIVND (reference sequence). The CDR3 totals 17 residues. The CDR3 nucleotides read TGTGCCAGTAGCCAAGAATGGACAGGGGGCGGGGATCAGCCCCAGCATTTT. Translation: CASSQEWTGGGDQPQHF. Combining the CDR3 with reference TRBV19 and TRBJ1-5 gives the whole variable domain DGGITQSPKYLFRKEGQNVTLSCEQNLNHDAMYWYRQDPGQGLRLIYYSQIVNDFQKGDIAEGYSVSREKKESFPLTVTSAQKNPTAFYLCASSQEWTGGGDQPQHFGDGTRLSIL.

The chain couples TRBV19 to TRBJ2-1, with 12 bases aligning to TRBD2. V was clipped by 4 bases and J by 5 bases; unmatched bases: 3. Germline CDR1 LNHDA, CDR2 SQIVND (reference sequence). The CDR3 extends over 15 amino acids. The chain's CDR3 is CASSKRTSGNNEQFF. Written as DNA, the CDR3 is TGTGCCAGTAGTAAGAGGACTAGCGGGAACAATGAGCAGTTCTTC.

The chain employs TRBV2 and TRBJ1-3; D uncertain. CDR3 length equals 15 residues. The V gene's germline CDR1 is SNHLY and CDR2 FYNNEI. The V gene lost 8 bases and the J gene lost 3 bases, with 17 bases spanning the gap. In DNA, the CDR3 is TGTGCCAGCCTAGAAGATGCTGGTAGTGGAAACACCATATATTTT. It encodes CASLEDAGSGNTIYF. The whole variable domain, filled in from reference TRBV2 and TRBJ1-3, reads EPEVTQTPSHQVTQMGQEVILRCVPISNHLYFYWYRQILGQKVEFLVSFYNNEISEKSEIFDDQFSVERPDGSNFTLKIRSTKLEDSAMYFCASLEDAGSGNTIYFGEGSWLTVV.

In regard to this clone: Within the sample, other DNA sequences also encode this same CDR3. The rearrangement uses TRBV7-9 and TRBJ2-3; D gene ambiguous. Germline V gives CDR1 SEHNR, CDR2 FQNEAQ (reference sequence). V lost 1 base and J lost 5, with 4 bases in between. The CDR3 consists of 12 residues. CDR3 loop: CASSLGLDTQYF. The CDR3 nucleotides are TGTGCCAGCAGCTTAGGTCTAGATACGCAGTATTTT.

This clone showed up just once. This chain joins TRBV6-4 and TRBJ2-7, with D possibly matching TRBD2 (6 bases). Per the germline V gene, CDR1 is MRHNA and CDR2 is SNTAGT. The CDR3 is made up of 13 amino acids. Trimming pared 8 bases from V and 4 bases from J, leaving 15 bases between. CDR3 in DNA: TGTGCCAGCCCAAACGGCGGGGCGTACGAGCAGTACTTC. As protein: CASPNGGAYEQYF.

This clone occurred once. The V gene is TRBV28, the J gene TRBJ2-7, with 7 bases lining up with TRBD1. CDR3 length equals 15 residues. Germline V lookup: CDR1 MDHEN, CDR2 SYDVKM. Trimming removed 7 bases from V and 3 bases from J; junction bases left unmatched: 12. The CDR3 nucleotides are TGTGCCAGCACTCCTGAGGGGGCAGGGAGCTACGAGCAGTACTTC. As protein: CASTPEGAGSYEQYF. Drawing the rest from reference TRBV28 and TRBJ2-7, the complete variable domain is DVKVTQSSRYLVKRTGEKVFLECVQDMDHENMFWYRQDPGLGLRLIYFSYDVKMKEKGDIPEGYSVSREKKERFSLILESASTNQTSMYLCASTPEGAGSYEQYFGPGTRLTVT.

V is TRBV6-4 and J is TRBJ2-1; D possibly corresponds to TRBD2 (5 bases). The CDR3 is 14 amino acids. Trimming removed 4 bases at V and 7 bases at J, with 14 bases between. Germline-derived CDR1 and CDR2 are MRHNA and SNTAGT. This chain's CDR3 is CASSVEGWANEQFF. The CDR3 coding sequence is TGTGCCAGCAGTGTAGAGGGATGGGCGAATGAGCAGTTCTTC.